The 8 T cell receptor beta chains below were found in one sample sequenced in a study of T cell responses to AZD1222 COVID-19 vaccine. TCRdb's table, derived via immunoSEQ multiplex PCR, lists solely in-frame clones and lacks some. The sample records around 180,000 clones, around 90% being singletons. This specimen was peripheral blood, taken 28 days after the second AZD1222 dose. Every receptor here comes from an adult who received the AZD1222 COVID-19 vaccine.

The chain employs TRBV6-5 and TRBJ2-1; the D is unclear. V was pared by 4 bases and J by 8 bases, with 18 bases between. Looked up from germline, CDR1 is MNHEY and CDR2 is SVGAGI. This CDR3 is built from 15 residues. CDR3 sequence reads: CASSSIGAGFDEQFF. In nucleotides, the CDR3 is TGTGCCAGCAGTTCCATCGGAGCCGGTTTCGATGAGCAGTTCTTC.

This sequence joins TRBV28 and TRBJ2-7; 7 nucleotides align to TRBD2. V lost 4 bases to trimming and J lost 3 bases; unmatched junction nucleotides: 9. The V gene's germline CDR1 is MDHEN and CDR2 SYDVKM. The CDR3 is 15 amino acids. The CDR3 DNA reads TGTGCCAGCAGTTCCCCCTCCGCGGGAGACTACGAGCAGTACTTC. Its protein product is CASSSPSAGDYEQYF.

The gene calls are TRBV29-1 and TRBJ2-1; 10 bases are a match to TRBD2. Germline CDR1 SQVTM, CDR2 ANQGSEA. The CDR3 is 16 amino acids. V lost 0 bases and J lost 3; bases outside the gene matches: 5. CDR3 DNA sequence: TGCAGCGTTGAAGAGGCTAGCGGGAGAAGCTACAATGAGCAGTTCTTC. Encoded protein: CSVEEASGRSYNEQFF.

The chain carries TRBV5-1 and TRBJ2-7; 7 bases map to TRBD2. V gave up 1 base and J gave up 7 bases; unmatched junction bases: 11. Germline V gives CDR1 SGHRS, CDR2 YFSETQ. The CDR3 length is 15 residues. CDR3 nucleotide sequence: TGCGCCAGCAGCTTGAGCCCAGCGGGACTAACGGAGCAGTACTTC. It encodes CASSLSPAGLTEQYF. The full variable domain, its missing parts supplied by reference TRBV5-1 and TRBJ2-7, is KAGVTQTPRYLIKTRGQQVTLSCSPISGHRSVSWYQQTPGQGLQFLFEYFSETQRNKGNFPGRFSGRQFSNSRSEMNVSTLELGDSALYLCASSLSPAGLTEQYFGPGTRLTVT.

V usage is TRBV30 and J usage is TRBJ2-7; a weak D match, TRBD2 (6 bases). Germline lookup yields CDR1 GTSNPN and CDR2 SVGIG (reference sequence). This CDR3 is built from 14 residues. Trimming cost V 2 bases and J 4 bases, with 15 bases left between them. CDR3 amino acids: CAWSPPGLSYEQYF. In nucleotides, the CDR3 is TGTGCCTGGAGTCCACCGGGACTCAGTTACGAGCAGTACTTC.

J is TRBJ1-6 and V is TRBV19, with TRBD1 matching 9 bases. V shed 5 bases, J shed 7 bases, and the junction held 9 bases outside the gene matches. The CDR3 loop spans 16 amino acids. Germline V gives CDR1 LNHDA, CDR2 SQIVND (reference sequence). The CDR3 bases are TGTGCCAGTAGTCCGCAATCCGGGACAGGGAATTCACCCCTCCACTTT. Encoded protein: CASSPQSGTGNSPLHF. The variable domain in full, completed from reference TRBV19 and TRBJ1-6, reads DGGITQSPKYLFRKEGQNVTLSCEQNLNHDAMYWYRQDPGQGLRLIYYSQIVNDFQKGDIAEGYSVSREKKESFPLTVTSAQKNPTAFYLCASSPQSGTGNSPLHFGNGTRLTVT.

This clone was detected only a few times. The V and J genes are TRBV15 and TRBJ2-7, with 7 bases matching TRBD2. The CDR3 extends over 14 amino acids. Per germline, CDR1 LNHNV and CDR2 YYDKDF (reference sequence). Germline trimming cut 5 bases from V and 7 bases from J; bases unmatched to any gene: 11. CDR3 loop: CATSPGMGGREQYF. The CDR3 DNA reads as TGTGCCACCAGCCCTGGCATGGGGGGGAGGGAGCAGTACTTC.

The V call is TRBV10-3, the J call TRBJ2-1, with 10 positions matching TRBD2. The CDR3 sequence is 17 residues long. Germline CDR1 and CDR2: ENHRY and SYGVKD. V shed 2 bases, J shed 0 bases, and the junction held 4 bases outside the gene matches. The CDR3 DNA is TGTGCCATCAGTGAGCGGGCTAGCGGGAGCTCCTACAATGAGCAGTTCTTC. Protein product: CAISERASGSSYNEQFF.